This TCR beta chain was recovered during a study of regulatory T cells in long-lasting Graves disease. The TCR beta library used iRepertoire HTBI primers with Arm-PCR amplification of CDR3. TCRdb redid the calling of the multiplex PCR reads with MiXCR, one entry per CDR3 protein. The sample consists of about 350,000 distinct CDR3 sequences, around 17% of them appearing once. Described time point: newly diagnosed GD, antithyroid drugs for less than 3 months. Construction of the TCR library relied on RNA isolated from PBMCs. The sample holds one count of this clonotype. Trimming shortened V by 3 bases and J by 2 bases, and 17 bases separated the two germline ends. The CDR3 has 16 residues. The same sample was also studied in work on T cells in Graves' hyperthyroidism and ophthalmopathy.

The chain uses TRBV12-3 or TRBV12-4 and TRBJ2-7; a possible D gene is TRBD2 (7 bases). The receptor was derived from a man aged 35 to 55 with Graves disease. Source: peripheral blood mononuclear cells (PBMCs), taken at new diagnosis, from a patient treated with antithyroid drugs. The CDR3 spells CASSFGGGQPPYEQYF. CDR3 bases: TGTGCCAGCAGTTTCGGCGGGGGACAACCGCCCTACGAGCAGTACTTC.